Listed below are T cell receptor beta chains from one sample, sequenced in a study of blood T cell repertoires in COVID-19. Profiling relied on immunoSEQ multiplex PCR, and the TCRdb table lists in-frame clones only, not all of them. The sample includes under 150,000 clones, roughly 88% of them seen just once. Sequencing was carried out using peripheral blood. The receptors shown here come from a man aged 50 or older with acute or convalescent COVID-19. Both conserved end residues are part of each CDR3. D genes are given only for firm matches. Rows give clone size only sometimes, using once, few, many, or a class for an expanded clone.

NA | TRBJ1-1 | TRBV21-1 | once | CASSIRDRGPYTEAFF | TGTGCCAGCAGCATACGAGACAGGGGACCTTACACTGAAGCTTTCTTT
NA | TRBJ2-3 | TRBV29-1 | NA | CSVGVRGTDTQYF | TGCAGCGTTGGAGTCAGGGGAACAGATACGCAGTATTTT
NA | TRBJ2-7 | TRBV7-8 | NA | CASSPTYYEQYF | TGTGCCAGCAGCCCTACCTACTACGAGCAGTACTTC
TRBD1 | TRBJ2-7 | TRBV7-9 | few | CASSERRTGFNEQYF | TGTGCCAGCAGCGAGCGAAGGACAGGGTTCAACGAGCAGTACTTC
NA | TRBJ1-1 | TRBV11-2 | NA | CASSPLLVVGTEAFF | TGTGCCAGCAGCCCCTTACTGGTGGTTGGCACTGAAGCTTTCTTT
NA | TRBJ1-1 | TRBV7-2 | NA | CASSLVEAGRTEAFF | TGTGCCAGCAGCTTAGTTGAGGCAGGGCGGACTGAAGCTTTCTTT
NA | TRBJ2-7 | TRBV5-1 | NA | CASSLEQGKADGRAYEQYF | TGCGCCAGCAGCTTGGAACAGGGGAAGGCGGACGGGAGGGCCTACGAGCAGTACTTC
TRBD2 | TRBJ2-7 | TRBV19 | once | CASSIGPAGDYEQYF | TGTGCCAGTAGTATAGGACCAGCGGGAGACTACGAGCAGTACTTC
TRBD1 | TRBJ1-5 | TRBV19 | NA | CASRHNRGHQPQHF | TGTGCCAGCCGTCACAACAGGGGGCACCAGCCCCAGCATTTT
NA | TRBJ2-7 | TRBV27 | NA | CASSSNSQGYSYEQYF | TGTGCCAGCAGTTCCAATAGTCAGGGGTACTCCTACGAGCAGTACTTC
NA | TRBJ2-1 | TRBV24-1 | NA | CATGKGNEQFF | TGTGCCACCGGAAAGGGGAATGAGCAGTTCTTC
TRBD1 | TRBJ1-3 | TRBV9 | once | CASSVARTGVNTIYF | TGTGCCAGCAGCGTAGCCCGGACAGGAGTAAACACCATATATTTT
TRBD1 | TRBJ2-1 | TRBV19 | NA | CASSSRGTGRNEQFF | TGTGCCAGTAGTTCCCGGGGGACAGGTAGAAATGAGCAGTTCTTC
NA | TRBJ2-2 | TRBV19 | NA | CASKTLTRDTGELFF | TGTGCCAGTAAGACCTTGACTAGGGACACCGGGGAGCTGTTTTTT
TRBD2 | TRBJ2-1 | TRBV11-2 | once | CASRLTSVVNEQFF | TGTGCCAGCAGACTGACTAGCGTTGTGAATGAGCAGTTCTTC
TRBD1 | TRBJ1-1 | TRBV5-6 | NA | CASSPGQGPEAFF | TGTGCCAGCAGTCCCGGACAGGGGCCAGAAGCTTTCTTT
NA | TRBJ1-2 | TRBV11-2 | NA | CASSPPPGARGYTF | TGTGCCAGCAGCCCGCCCCCAGGTGCACGCGGCTACACCTTC
TRBD2 | TRBJ2-7 | TRBV11-2 | NA | CASSLVAGGPHEQYF | TGTGCCAGCAGCTTAGTAGCGGGAGGGCCCCACGAGCAGTACTTC
TRBD1 | TRBJ2-2 | TRBV29-1 | once | CSERTPGTGIHGELFF | TGCAGCGAGCGTACTCCCGGGACAGGGATTCACGGGGAGCTGTTTTTT
TRBD2 | TRBJ2-1 | TRBV6-2/TRBV6-3 | NA | CASSQGLAAYNEQFF | TGTGCCAGCAGCCAGGGACTAGCGGCCTACAATGAGCAGTTCTTC